These T cell receptor beta chains were read from a single sample in a study of T cell responses to AZD1222 COVID-19 vaccine. Assay used: immunoSEQ multiplex PCR; TCRdb lists only in-frame clones, some missing. The table includes 100,000 to 150,000 clones, roughly 86% detected once. The starting material was peripheral blood, obtained on day 0 of AZD1222 vaccination. These receptors came from an adult in good health. The CDR3 runs from the conserved cysteine through the conserved F or W. Fields, in order: V gene, J gene, clone size, D gene, CDR3 protein, CDR3 DNA. A D gene is named only where the DNA matches it firmly. A clone size is listed for some rows: how often the clone was seen (once, few, many), or a class if it is expanded.

>TRBV6-5|TRBJ2-7|.|TRBD2
CASSYSGGVYEQYF
TGTGCCAGCAGTTACTCTGGGGGGGTCTACGAGCAGTACTTC
>TRBV7-9|TRBJ1-2|once|.
CASSSQGFYGYTF
TGTGCCAGCAGCTCACAGGGTTTTTATGGCTACACCTTC
>TRBV6-1|TRBJ1-2|.|.
CASSEFAGPFTNGYTF
TGTGCCAGCAGTGAATTTGCGGGGCCCTTTACTAATGGCTACACCTTC
>TRBV6-5|TRBJ1-5|.|.
CASSRTGLGNQPQHF
TGTGCCAGCAGTAGAACAGGGTTGGGCAATCAGCCCCAGCATTTT
>TRBV2|TRBJ2-3|once|TRBD2
CASSESGGAGGTDTQYF
TGTGCCAGCAGTGAGAGCGGGGGGGCCGGAGGCACAGATACGCAGTATTTT
>TRBV11-1|TRBJ2-1|.|.
CASSLRLSSVQNEQFF
TGTGCCAGCAGCTTACGCCTCTCTAGCGTTCAAAATGAGCAGTTCTTC
>TRBV2|TRBJ1-5|.|.
CASSEEVGGPQPQHF
TGTGCCAGCAGTGAAGAGGTTGGGGGCCCTCAGCCCCAGCATTTT
>TRBV15|TRBJ2-1|few|TRBD2
CATSMGTSGMQGEQFF
TGTGCCACCAGCATGGGGACTAGCGGGATGCAGGGGGAGCAGTTCTTC
>TRBV28|TRBJ1-2|.|.
CASSFRNRNYGYTF
TGTGCCAGCAGTTTTCGGAACAGAAACTATGGCTACACCTTC
>TRBV2|TRBJ2-2|.|.
CASSDSSWGGRNTGELFF
TGTGCCAGCAGTGATTCCTCTTGGGGGGGCCGGAACACCGGGGAGCTGTTTTTT
>TRBV19|TRBJ1-1|once|.
CASSMAGTATEAFF
TGTGCCAGTAGTATGGCCGGCACAGCTACTGAAGCTTTCTTT
>TRBV15|TRBJ2-5|.|.
CATSRATVQETQYF
TGTGCCACCAGCAGAGCAACCGTCCAAGAGACCCAGTACTTC
>TRBV13|TRBJ2-1|once|TRBD2
CASSLGPAIAGTSGGATSYNEQFF
TGTGCCAGCAGCCTAGGTCCCGCCATCGCCGGGACTAGCGGGGGGGCCACTTCCTACAATGAGCAGTTCTTC
>TRBV30|TRBJ1-5|.|.
CAWSVGPYQPQHF
TGTGCCTGGAGTGTAGGGCCGTATCAGCCCCAGCATTTT
>TRBV5-5|TRBJ2-7|.|TRBD2
CASSLASGRAYEQYF
TGTGCCAGCAGCTTGGCTAGCGGGAGGGCCTACGAGCAGTACTTC
>TRBV10-2|TRBJ2-5|.|TRBD2
CASSKTSAEETQYF
TGCGCCAGCAGCAAGACTAGCGCGGAAGAGACCCAGTACTTC
>TRBV6-5|TRBJ2-7|.|.
CASSLAGYEQYF
TGTGCCAGCAGCCTAGCAGGGTACGAGCAGTACTTC
>TRBV5-1|TRBJ1-2|.|.
CASSLDGGAYGYTF
TGCGCCAGCAGCTTGGACGGGGGCGCCTATGGCTACACCTTC
>TRBV4-1|TRBJ2-3|.|TRBD1
CASSQGDREADTQYF
TGCGCCAGCAGCCAAGGGGACAGGGAGGCAGATACGCAGTATTTT
>TRBV27|TRBJ1-5|.|TRBD1
CASSPGQPYSNQPQHF
TGTGCCAGCAGTCCGGGACAGCCTTATAGCAATCAGCCCCAGCATTTT
>TRBV4-1|TRBJ2-5|.|.
CASSHPGGYQETQYF
TGCGCCAGCAGCCACCCGGGGGGCTACCAAGAGACCCAGTACTTC
>TRBV6-2/TRBV6-3|TRBJ2-5|once|.
CASSYSFQNQETQYF
TGTGCCAGCAGTTACTCATTTCAGAACCAAGAGACCCAGTACTTC
>TRBV7-8|TRBJ1-1|few|TRBD1
CASSLAGTGVYRGTEAFF
TGTGCCAGCAGCTTAGCGGGGACAGGGGTTTATAGGGGCACTGAAGCTTTCTTT
>TRBV6-6|TRBJ2-1|.|TRBD1
CASTLDRGHEQFF
TGTGCCAGCACCTTGGACAGGGGGCATGAGCAGTTCTTC
>TRBV6-5|TRBJ2-3|.|TRBD1
CASSPGQSTDTQYF
TGTGCCAGCAGTCCGGGACAGAGCACAGATACGCAGTATTTT
>TRBV20-1|TRBJ1-1|.|.
CSASKFGRLNTEAFF
TGCAGTGCTAGTAAGTTCGGCAGACTGAACACTGAAGCTTTCTTT
>TRBV6-5|TRBJ2-3|.|.
CASTYGGLGTDTQYF
TGTGCCAGCACCTACGGGGGGCTAGGCACAGATACGCAGTATTTT
>TRBV6-2/TRBV6-3|TRBJ2-7|.|TRBD1
CASSYSGDRARSYEQYF
TGTGCCAGCAGTTACTCGGGGGACAGGGCTCGTTCCTACGAGCAGTACTTC
>TRBV5-4|TRBJ2-3|few|TRBD1
CASSLEQGSTDTQYF
TGTGCCAGCAGCTTGGAACAGGGGAGCACAGATACGCAGTATTTT
>TRBV7-6|TRBJ2-7|.|TRBD2
CASSLGVAGGPGDEQYF
TGTGCCAGCAGCTTAGGGGTAGCGGGAGGGCCCGGCGACGAGCAGTACTTC
>TRBV5-1|TRBJ1-1|.|.
CASSTLGLGMNTEAFF
TGCGCCAGCAGCACCTTGGGTCTGGGGATGAACACTGAAGCTTTCTTT
>TRBV6-5|TRBJ1-3|.|TRBD1
CASRDDRGSGNTIYF
TGTGCCAGCAGGGATGACAGGGGATCTGGAAACACCATATATTTT
>TRBV28|TRBJ1-2|.|TRBD1
CASRPQGRYGYTF
TGTGCCAGCAGGCCACAGGGGCGCTATGGCTACACCTTC
>TRBV5-1|TRBJ1-1|.|.
CASSFDRNTEAFF
TGCGCCAGCAGCTTCGACAGAAACACTGAAGCTTTCTTT
>TRBV19|TRBJ1-1|.|.
CASSVDTGAGNTEAFF
TGTGCCAGTAGTGTCGACACCGGGGCAGGGAACACTGAAGCTTTCTTT
>TRBV5-1|TRBJ1-1|.|.
CASSLEVAGDTEAFF
TGCGCCAGCAGCTTGGAGGTTGCCGGGGACACTGAAGCTTTCTTT
>TRBV5-1|TRBJ2-1|.|TRBD2
CASSPGTSEGSYNEQFF
TGCGCCAGCAGCCCTGGGACTAGCGAGGGCTCCTACAATGAGCAGTTCTTC
>TRBV5-1|TRBJ1-1|.|.
CASSLYTGHTEAFF
TGCGCCAGCAGCTTGTATACCGGGCACACTGAAGCTTTCTTT
>TRBV6-2/TRBV6-3|TRBJ1-5|.|.
CASSYSTAFQPQHF
TGTGCCAGCAGTTACTCGACAGCTTTTCAGCCCCAGCATTTT
>TRBV3-1/TRBV3-2|TRBJ2-7|.|.
CASSQVGVYEQYF
TGTGCCAGCAGCCAAGTCGGCGTCTACGAGCAGTACTTC
>TRBV7-9|TRBJ1-1|once|.
CASSFFEDAEAFF
TGTGCCAGCAGCTTTTTTGAGGATGCTGAAGCTTTCTTT
>TRBV3-1/TRBV3-2|TRBJ2-1|.|.
CASSLISGKNEQFF
TGTGCCAGCAGCCTAATCAGCGGAAAGAATGAGCAGTTCTTC
>TRBV6-4|TRBJ2-1|few|.
CASSDSARASYNEQFF
TGTGCCAGCAGTGACTCGGCTAGGGCCTCCTACAATGAGCAGTTCTTC
>TRBV4-1|TRBJ2-7|.|TRBD1
CASSQTGTGAQEQYF
TGCGCCAGCAGCCAAACCGGGACAGGGGCTCAAGAGCAGTACTTC
>TRBV28|TRBJ1-1|.|.
CASSLFGGGNTEAFF
TGTGCCAGCAGTTTGTTCGGGGGCGGGAACACTGAAGCTTTCTTT
>TRBV30|TRBJ1-1|.|.
CAWSLSGRGLGTEAFF
TGTGCCTGGAGTCTCTCGGGCAGGGGCCTGGGCACTGAAGCTTTCTTT
>TRBV2|TRBJ1-2|.|TRBD1
CASSKGQGDYGYTF
TGTGCCAGCTCTAAGGGACAGGGCGACTATGGCTACACCTTC
>TRBV28|TRBJ2-2|.|TRBD1
CASSSGQGGELFF
TGTGCCAGCAGTTCGGGACAGGGCGGGGAGCTGTTTTTT
>TRBV6-5|TRBJ2-7|.|.
CASSYSDSQQYF
TGTGCCAGCAGTTACTCGGATAGCCAGCAGTACTTC
>TRBV18|TRBJ1-6|.|.
CASSPDGGYSPLHF
TGTGCCAGCTCACCTGATGGGGGGTATTCACCCCTCCACTTT
>TRBV24-1|TRBJ1-1|once|.
CATSGGMNTEAFF
TGTGCCACCAGTGGGGGTATGAACACTGAAGCTTTCTTT
>TRBV5-8|TRBJ1-6|.|TRBD1
CASSLVGTEYSPLHF
TGTGCCAGCAGCTTGGTGGGGACAGAGTATTCACCCCTCCACTTT
>TRBV6-5|TRBJ2-3|.|TRBD1
CASSSPGTGTQYF
TGTGCCAGCAGTTCCCCCGGGACAGGGACGCAGTATTTT
>TRBV18|TRBJ1-5|.|TRBD1
CASSPGDRSISNQPQHF
TGTGCCAGCTCACCAGGGGACAGGTCAATTAGCAATCAGCCCCAGCATTTT